This TCR beta chain was profiled in a study of shared clonotypes between healthy human individuals. This clone was seen a few times. The sample contains more than one DNA sequence encoding this CDR3. Assay: immunoSEQ multiplex PCR; the TCRdb copy retains only in-frame clones and omits some. This table holds some 1 million clones, around four fifths found once. CDR1 and CDR2 from the germline V gene are MNHNY and SVGAGI (reference sequence). V lost 0 bases and J 0 bases, leaving 7 bases between the germline ends. The length of the CDR3 is 15 residues. Among the donors, all were Caucasian adults who lived in Nashville, Tennessee.

This TCR was recovered from a man in his late teens or twenties in good health. This sequence joins TRBV6-6 and TRBJ2-3, with D tentatively TRBD2 (5 bases). Sequences were obtained from memory CD4+ T cells sorted from blood. Documented subset: CD45RA-negative fraction. CDR3 DNA: TGTGCCAGCAGTTACTCACGGGGAAGCACAGATACGCAGTATTTT. It translates to CASSYSRGSTDTQYF.